These 10 T cell receptor beta chains came from one sample sequenced in a study of cytomegalovirus exposure and HLA in healthy donors. PCR used 60 Vbeta primers and 13 Jbeta primers. This table comes from immunoSEQ multiplex PCR, and its TCRdb copy is limited to in-frame clones, with some not included. The specimen's table records tens of thousands of clones. Sequences were obtained from PBMCs. Receptor source: a man aged 40-55 years in good health and CMV-seronegative.

The chain's CDR3 is CASSLRQGNEAFF. For the CDR3, the DNA is TGCGCCAGCAGCTTGAGGCAGGGAAATGAAGCTTTCTTT. This rearrangement joins TRBV5-1 to TRBJ1-1; D might be TRBD1 (5 bases). V lost 1 base to trimming and J lost 7 bases, with 11 bases between them. There are 13 residues in the CDR3. The germline V gene has CDR1 SGHRS and CDR2 YFSETQ. Filled out from reference TRBV5-1 and TRBJ1-1, the complete variable domain reads KAGVTQTPRYLIKTRGQQVTLSCSPISGHRSVSWYQQTPGQGLQFLFEYFSETQRNKGNFPGRFSGRQFSNSRSEMNVSTLELGDSALYLCASSLRQGNEAFFGQGTRLTVV.

In DNA, the CDR3 is TGTGCCAGCAGCGTAGAAACAGGAGGGCAAGAGACCCAGTACTTC. Residues: CASSVETGGQETQYF. This chain links TRBV9 with TRBJ2-5; a weak D match, TRBD2 (6 bases). From germline, CDR1 is SGDLS and CDR2 YYNGEE. The CDR3 contains 15 residues. V was pared by 0 bases and J by 2 bases, with 11 bases between.

The chain carries TRBV2 and TRBJ1-3, with D possibly TRBD1 on 6 matching bases. The CDR3 spans 16 residues. Germline V gene lookup returns CDR1 SNHLY and CDR2 FYNNEI. The V and J ends lost 4 bases and 0 bases respectively, with 13 bases between them. The CDR3 DNA sequence: TGTGCCAGCAGTGTCGACAGGCGTGACTCTGGAAACACCATATATTTT. It is translated as CASSVDRRDSGNTIYF. Variable domain in full (rest from reference TRBV2 and TRBJ1-3): EPEVTQTPSHQVTQMGQEVILRCVPISNHLYFYWYRQILGQKVEFLVSFYNNEISEKSEIFDDQFSVERPDGSNFTLKIRSTKLEDSAMYFCASSVDRRDSGNTIYFGEGSWLTVV.

This chain joins TRBV30 and TRBJ1-2, with D perhaps matching TRBD1 (6 bases). Germline V gene lookup returns CDR1 GTSNPN and CDR2 SVGIG (reference sequence). The CDR3 sequence is 14 residues long. Between the trimmed V and J ends, which lost 7 bases and 4 bases, there was a span of 19 bases. The CDR3 bases are TGTGCCTCACCCGGGGGGCTACAAGGCTATGGCTACACCTTC. Protein: CASPGGLQGYGYTF.

V and J are TRBV5-6 and TRBJ2-2; maybe TRBD1 (6 bases). Germline CDR1 SGHDT, CDR2 YYEEEE. V lost 3 bases and J 2 bases, leaving 8 bases between the germline ends. This CDR3 spans 14 amino acids. CDR3: CASSSDRNTGELFF. The CDR3 nucleotides are TGTGCCAGCAGCTCGGACAGAAACACCGGGGAGCTGTTTTTT.

V and J are TRBV5-1 and TRBJ2-6; D is possibly TRBD2 (6 bases). In germline, CDR1 is SGHRS, CDR2 YFSETQ. There are 20 residues in the CDR3. The V and J ends lost 4 bases and 3 bases respectively, with 26 bases between them. CDR3 DNA sequence: TGCGCCAGCAGCATGCGCACCGGACAAGGAGGGATCGGTGGGGCCAACGTCCTGACTTTC. The encoded protein is CASSMRTGQGGIGGANVLTF. Looking up the rest from reference TRBV5-1 and TRBJ2-6 gives the full variable domain: KAGVTQTPRYLIKTRGQQVTLSCSPISGHRSVSWYQQTPGQGLQFLFEYFSETQRNKGNFPGRFSGRQFSNSRSEMNVSTLELGDSALYLCASSMRTGQGGIGGANVLTFGAGSRLTVL.

The rearrangement joins TRBV18 to TRBJ2-3, with TRBD2 matching 8 bases. Germline CDR1 and CDR2: KGHSH and LQKENI. The CDR3 is 16 amino acids. V was clipped by 2 bases and J by 2 bases; unmatched bases: 6. The CDR3 DNA follows: TGTGCCAGCTCACCATCGATAGCGGGGAACACAGATACGCAGTATTTT. Translation: CASSPSIAGNTDTQYF.

This chain connects TRBV19 to TRBJ2-3; D is perhaps TRBD2 (5 bases). In germline, CDR1 is LNHDA, CDR2 SQIVND (reference sequence). V shed 5 bases and J shed 6 bases, with 18 bases lying between them. This CDR3 is built from 15 residues. CDR3 nucleotide sequence: TGTGCCAGTAGTCTGACACTAGAAGTAAGTGATACGCAGTATTTT. Encoded protein: CASSLTLEVSDTQYF.

The chain combines TRBV5-5 with TRBJ1-5; 8 bases are shared with TRBD1. Unmatched junction bases numbered 20, after V lost 4 bases and J lost 5 bases. The CDR3 loop spans 19 amino acids. Germline-derived CDR1 and CDR2 are SGHKS and YYEKEE (reference sequence). The CDR3 region has the DNA TGTGCCAGCAGCCCGACAGGGGTCCCCACCCTTTTTAAGGATCAGCCCCAGCATTTT. This codes for CASSPTGVPTLFKDQPQHF.

This chain connects TRBV7-9 to TRBJ1-2, with 8 nucleotides matching TRBD1. The CDR3 is 13 amino acids. V lost 5 bases and J lost 9; bases outside the gene matches: 8. Germline-derived CDR1 and CDR2 are SEHNR and FQNEAQ (reference sequence). The CDR3 loop reads CASSPGQGLSYTF. In DNA, the CDR3 is TGTGCCAGCAGCCCTGGACAGGGACTCAGCTACACCTTC.